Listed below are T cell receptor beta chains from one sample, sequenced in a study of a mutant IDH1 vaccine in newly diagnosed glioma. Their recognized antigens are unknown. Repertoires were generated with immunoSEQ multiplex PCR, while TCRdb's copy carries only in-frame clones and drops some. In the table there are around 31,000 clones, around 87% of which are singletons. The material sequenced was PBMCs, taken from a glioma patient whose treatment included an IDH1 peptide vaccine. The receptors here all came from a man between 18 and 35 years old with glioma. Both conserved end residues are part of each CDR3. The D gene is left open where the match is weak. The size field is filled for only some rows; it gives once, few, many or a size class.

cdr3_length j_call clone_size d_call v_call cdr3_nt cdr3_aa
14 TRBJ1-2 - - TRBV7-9 TGTGCCAGCAGCTTAGCAGGGGAAGACTATGGCTACACCTTC CASSLAGEDYGYTF
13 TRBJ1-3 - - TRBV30 TGTGCCTGGAGTGGGGGTTTGGGAAACACCATATATTTT CAWSGGLGNTIYF
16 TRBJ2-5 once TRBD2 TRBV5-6 TGTGCCAGCAGCGCCCGACTAGCGGGAGGGCGGGAGACCCAGTACTTC CASSARLAGGRETQYF
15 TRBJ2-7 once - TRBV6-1 TGTGCCAGCAGCGAAACAGCAAACGCCGACTACGAGCAGTACTTC CASSETANADYEQYF
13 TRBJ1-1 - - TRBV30 TGTGCCTGGAGTAGGTCAGGGCGGACTGAAGCTTTCTTT CAWSRSGRTEAFF
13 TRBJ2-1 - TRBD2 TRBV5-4 TGTGCCAGCAGCTTGGCCGGGAGGAATGAGCAGTTCTTC CASSLAGRNEQFF
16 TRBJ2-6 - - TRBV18 TGTGCCAGCTCACCAAACTGGGACACTGGGGCCAACGTCCTGACTTTC CASSPNWDTGANVLTF
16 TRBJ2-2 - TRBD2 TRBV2 TGTGCCAGCAGTGAGAGAGTAGCGGGAAACACCGGGGAGCTGTTTTTT CASSERVAGNTGELFF
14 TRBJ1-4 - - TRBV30 TGTGCCTGGAGTACCCCCAGCGAGGGAGAAAAACTGTTTTTT CAWSTPSEGEKLFF
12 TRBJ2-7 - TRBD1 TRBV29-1 TGCAGCGTTTTTGGACAGGGGCTCGAGCAGTACTTC CSVFGQGLEQYF
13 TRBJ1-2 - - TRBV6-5 TGTGCCAGCGGTGGGACTGTGAAGTATGGCTACACCTTC CASGGTVKYGYTF
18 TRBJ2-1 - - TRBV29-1 TGCAGCGTCCTAGTCCCCGGGGGCGGAGGGGGCCTATACAATGAGCAGTTCTTC CSVLVPGGGGGLYNEQFF
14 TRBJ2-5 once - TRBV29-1 TGCAGCGTAGTTCAGGGGGGCTTAGGGAAGACCCAGTACTTC CSVVQGGLGKTQYF
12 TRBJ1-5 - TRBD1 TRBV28 TGTGCCAGTCGGACAGGGAATCAGCCCCAGCATTTT CASRTGNQPQHF
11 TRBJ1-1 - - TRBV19 TGTGCCAGTAGAGCCTTAGGGGAAGCTTTCTTT CASRALGEAFF
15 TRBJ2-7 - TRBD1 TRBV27 TGTGCCAGCAGTTTATGGACAGGGGGCGGCTACGAGCAGTACTTC CASSLWTGGGYEQYF
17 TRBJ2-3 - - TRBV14 TGTGCCAGCAGCCAAGTACGGGCGCTCCCCTACACAGATACGCAGTATTTT CASSQVRALPYTDTQYF
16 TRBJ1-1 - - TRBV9 TGTGCCAGCAGCCCCCGGTCCAGGCCCTCCCAGACTGAAGCTTTCTTT CASSPRSRPSQTEAFF
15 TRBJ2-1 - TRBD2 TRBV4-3 TGCGCCAGCAGCCGGGAGCGGGAGGGCTACAATGAGCAGTTCTTC CASSREREGYNEQFF
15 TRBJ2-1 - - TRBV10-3 TGTGCCATCAGTGAGTCGACCACTGGGGGCGATGAGCAGTTCTTC CAISESTTGGDEQFF
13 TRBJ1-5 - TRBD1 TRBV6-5 TGTGCCAGTAGCGGGACAGAAAATCAGCCCCAGCATTTT CASSGTENQPQHF
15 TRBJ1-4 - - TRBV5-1 TGCGCCAGCAGCTTGGGAAGGGGTGGAGGTGAAAAACTGTTTTTT CASSLGRGGGEKLFF